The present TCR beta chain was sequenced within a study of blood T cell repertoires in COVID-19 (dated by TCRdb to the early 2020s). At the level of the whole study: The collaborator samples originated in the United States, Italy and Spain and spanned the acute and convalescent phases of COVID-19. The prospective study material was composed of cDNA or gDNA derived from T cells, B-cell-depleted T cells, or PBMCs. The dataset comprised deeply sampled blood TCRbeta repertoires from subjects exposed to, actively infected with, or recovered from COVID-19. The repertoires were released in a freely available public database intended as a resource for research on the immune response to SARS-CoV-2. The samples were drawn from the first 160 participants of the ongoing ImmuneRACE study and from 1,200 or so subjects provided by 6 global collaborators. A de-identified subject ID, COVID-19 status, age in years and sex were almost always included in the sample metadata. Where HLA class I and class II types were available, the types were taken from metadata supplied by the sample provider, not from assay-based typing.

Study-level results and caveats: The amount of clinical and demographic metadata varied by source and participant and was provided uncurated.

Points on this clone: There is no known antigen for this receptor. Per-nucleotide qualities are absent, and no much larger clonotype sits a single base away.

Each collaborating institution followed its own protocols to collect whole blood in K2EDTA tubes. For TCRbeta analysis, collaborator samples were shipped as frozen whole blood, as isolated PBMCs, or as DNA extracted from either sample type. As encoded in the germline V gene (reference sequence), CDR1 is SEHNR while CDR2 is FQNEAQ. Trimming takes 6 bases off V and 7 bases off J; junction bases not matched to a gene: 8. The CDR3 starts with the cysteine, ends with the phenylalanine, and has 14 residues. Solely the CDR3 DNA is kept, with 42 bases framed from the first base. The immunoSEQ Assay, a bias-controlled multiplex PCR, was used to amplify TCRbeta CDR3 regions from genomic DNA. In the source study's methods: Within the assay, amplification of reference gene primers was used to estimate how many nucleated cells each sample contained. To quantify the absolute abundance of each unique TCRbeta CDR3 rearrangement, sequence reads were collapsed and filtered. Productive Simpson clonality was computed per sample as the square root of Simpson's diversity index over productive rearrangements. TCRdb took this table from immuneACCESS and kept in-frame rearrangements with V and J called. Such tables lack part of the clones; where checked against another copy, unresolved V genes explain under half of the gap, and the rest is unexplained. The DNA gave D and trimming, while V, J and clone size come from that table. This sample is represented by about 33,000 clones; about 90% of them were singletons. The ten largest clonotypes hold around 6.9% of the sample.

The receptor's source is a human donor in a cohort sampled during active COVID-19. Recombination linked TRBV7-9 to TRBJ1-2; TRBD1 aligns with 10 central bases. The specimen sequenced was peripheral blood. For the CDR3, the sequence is CASRPPDRGPGYTF. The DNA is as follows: TGTGCCAGCAGACCTCCCGACAGGGGGCCTGGCTACACCTTC.